This T cell receptor beta chain originates from a study of T cell repertoires in cytomegalovirus infection. Whole-study context: The study used recently identified HLA-C-restricted and well-studied HLA-B-restricted CMV epitopes. CMV infection together with matching HLA type was indicated by public TCR beta signatures. Notes on the study in general: HLA-C-restricted CMV clonotypes gave the most frequent clonotype in two of eight donors. People with CMV and the relevant HLA were identified by cumulative public TCR beta family frequency.

TCRdb re-called the reads through MiXCR, storing one row per CDR3 protein. The sample lists over 55,000 distinct CDR3 sequences; 20% to 25% were seen once. A word on this clonotype: What it binds is unknown.

The V gene lost 4 bases and the J gene lost 5 bases, with 15 bases spanning the gap. CDR3 size: 14 residues. CDR1 is SGHVS, CDR2 FNYEAQ, per germline. Material: CD8+ T cells from cultured PBMCs, obtained from culture after CMV antigen stimulation. J is TRBJ2-7 and V is TRBV7-6; weak D call: TRBD2 (7 bases). The clonotype comes from a human donor in good health (CMV status not recorded). Some clones in this sample may be carry-over from other donors' samples. This CDR3 is CASSSVGGRDEQYF. Written as DNA, the CDR3 is TGTGCCAGCAGCTCCGTGGGGGGGCGCGACGAGCAGTACTTC.